This T cell receptor beta chain was documented in a study of neurological immune-mediated disorders. This clonotype was recorded many times. TCRdb processed the 5' RACE reads anew with MiXCR; each CDR3 protein has one entry. The sample has around 94,000 distinct CDR3 sequences; roughly 3.5% are singletons. The receptor was derived from a woman between 18 and 29 years old with multiple sclerosis. The sequencing input was PBMCs.

CDR3 amino acids: CASSLLLFGQKGETQYF. The DNA for the CDR3 is TGTGCCAGCAGCTTGCTTCTCTTCGGGCAGAAGGGAGAGACCCAGTACTTC. The chain carries TRBV5-6 and TRBJ2-5; D not certain. The CDR3 loop spans 17 amino acids. CDR1 SGHDT and CDR2 YYEEEE come from the germline V gene. V dropped 1 base and J dropped 4 bases, with 20 bases sitting between them.